The present entry profiles one T cell receptor beta chain with its context. Its antigen is still unknown. This sample is drawn from a study of CD8+ T cells in alopecia areata. General observations from the study: Clonality in the scalp and expanded CD8+ clones ranked among the top 100 were significantly decreased by tofacitinib.

Isolated RNA was reverse transcribed into cDNA used as the sequencing template. Using immunoSEQ multiplex PCR, the repertoire was profiled, and TCRdb retains in-frame clones only, with some absent. The sample lists 100,000 or so clones; just under 60% were seen once. This CDR3 comprises 16 residues. Per the germline V gene, CDR1 is PRHDT and CDR2 is FYEKMQ (reference sequence). Trimming removed 4 bases from V and 2 bases from J; junction bases left unmatched: 8. The treatment: oral pan-JAK inhibitor, 5-10 mg twice daily. This rearrangement joins TRBV13 to TRBJ2-7; TRBD1 agrees at 10 bases. The clonotype was recovered from a human donor with alopecia areata. Here the sequenced sample was CD8+ T cells sorted from blood, taken at week 56, from a patient treated with tofacitinib. The CDR3 loop is CASSYLSGTGAYEQYF. The CDR3 nucleotides are TGTGCCAGCAGCTACCTCTCCGGGACAGGGGCCTACGAGCAGTACTTC.